The T cell receptor beta chain under discussion was sequenced for a study of OX40 agonist ivuxolimab in advanced cancers. Germline CDR1 is MNHEY and CDR2 is SVGAGI. There are 14 residues in the CDR3. With 4 bases clipped from V and 6 bases from J, the junction kept 9 bases outside the gene matches. The table came from immunoSEQ multiplex PCR; TCRdb's copy has only in-frame clones and leaves some out. The data hold fewer than 25,000 clones, with over 70% observed a single time. V gene TRBV6-5 combines with J gene TRBJ2-7, with 7 bases that match TRBD1. This material consisted of CD4+ or CD8+ T cells sorted from blood, taken in a trial of the OX40 agonist ivuxolimab. The receptor comes from an adult with an advanced solid tumor such as melanoma, head and neck, liver or kidney cancer. CDR3 amino acids: CASSSTGTDLEQYF. The CDR3 DNA sequence: TGTGCCAGCAGTTCAACCGGGACAGACCTCGAGCAGTACTTC.